Each of the 13 T cell receptor beta chains below was sequenced from the same sample in a study of patients and donors after allogeneic stem cell transplantation. A single record per CDR3 protein comes from TCRdb applying MiXCR to the RT-PCR reads. Here the sample spans fewer than 75,000 distinct CDR3 sequences, around a quarter being singletons. Sequenced sample: blood, either unsorted or a sorted T cell fraction (not recorded which). These receptors were collected from a human donor who was either an allogeneic HSCT recipient or a stem cell or donor lymphocyte infusion donor (not recorded which). It is not recorded whose cells these are; they may come from a transplant donor.

The chain uses TRBV20-1 and TRBJ2-1, with 8 bases identical to TRBD2. V dropped 5 bases and J dropped 0; count of bases not matched to a gene: 12. The CDR3 is 17 amino acids. Per germline, CDR1 DFQATT and CDR2 SNEGSKA (reference sequence). CDR3 residues: CSACPISGTSSYNEQFF. CDR3 bases: TGCAGTGCTTGCCCGATTTCCGGGACTAGCTCCTACAATGAGCAGTTCTTC.

V and J are TRBV7-2 and TRBJ1-2; TRBD1 is a possible D gene (6 bases). Germline CDR1 is SGHTA and CDR2 is FQGNSA. Between the trimmed V and J ends, which lost 3 bases and 2 bases, there was a span of 13 bases. CDR3 length equals 15 residues. CDR3 in amino acids: CASSFLSGANYGYTF. CDR3 bases: TGTGCCAGCAGCTTCCTCTCGGGGGCCAACTATGGCTACACCTTC.

The chain couples TRBV3-1 to TRBJ1-5; 7 bases agree with TRBD1. The germline CDR1 and CDR2 sequences are LGHDT and YNNKEL (reference sequence). Trimming cost V 4 bases and J 0 bases; bases outside gene matches: 12. The CDR3 runs 18 residues. Here the CDR3 DNA reads TGTGCCAGCAGCCCAACGAGAACAGGGGCCATTAGCAATCAGCCCCAGCATTTT. Its protein product is CASSPTRTGAISNQPQHF.

The chain has TRBV5-5 and TRBJ2-7; D call uncertain. The CDR3 loop spans 14 amino acids. V gave up 3 bases and J gave up 0 bases, with 10 bases separating them. Germline assignment: CDR1 SGHKS and CDR2 YYEKEE (reference sequence). The CDR3 protein is CASSSDGTSYEQYF. Here the CDR3 DNA reads TGTGCCAGCAGCTCGGACGGAACCTCCTACGAGCAGTACTTC.

The chain joins TRBV4-1 to TRBJ2-1, with D perhaps matching TRBD2 (6 bases). Germline lookup yields CDR1 MGHRA and CDR2 YSYEKL. CDR3 size: 14 residues. Between the trimmed V and J ends, which lost 0 bases and 7 bases, there was a span of 10 bases. Here the CDR3 reads CASSQERRVNEQFF. CDR3 DNA sequence: TGCGCCAGCAGCCAAGAAAGGAGGGTGAATGAGCAGTTCTTC.

This rearrangement joins TRBV20-1 to TRBJ1-2; a possible D gene is TRBD1 (6 bases). The CDR3 length is 15 residues. V lost 4 bases and J lost 0, with 15 bases in between. Germline CDR1 DFQATT, CDR2 SNEGSKA (reference sequence). The CDR3 DNA reads TGCAGTGCTATGCCAGGGGCTTGGACTAACTATGGCTACACCTTC. Its protein product is CSAMPGAWTNYGYTF.

This clonotype was found many times. This chain connects TRBV12-3 or TRBV12-4 to TRBJ1-5; TRBD1 matches at 11 bases. The J segment lost 7 bases and the V segment lost 2 bases, leaving 4 bases of the junction unmatched. The CDR3 extends over 15 amino acids. The CDR3 loop is CASSLQDRGQQPQHF. CDR3 in DNA: TGTGCCAGCAGTTTACAGGACAGGGGGCAACAGCCCCAGCATTTT.

The chain combines TRBV20-1 with TRBJ1-1, with D hard to call. V dropped 1 base and J dropped 0 bases, with 12 bases sitting between them. Per germline, CDR1 DFQATT and CDR2 SNEGSKA (reference sequence). This CDR3 region has 15 residues. CDR3 DNA: TGCAGTGCTAGAGGTATCAGCGGGATGAACACTGAAGCTTTCTTT. Its protein is CSARGISGMNTEAFF.

The chain carries TRBV6-2 or TRBV6-3 and TRBJ2-1; TRBD2 agrees at 8 bases. Germline CDR1 and CDR2: MNHEY and SVGEGT. The V and J ends lost 2 bases and 5 bases, in that order; junction bases with no gene match: 5. This CDR3 is 15 amino acids long. Here the CDR3 reads CASSYATSVNNEQFF. The CDR3 DNA is TGTGCCAGCAGTTACGCGACTAGCGTAAACAATGAGCAGTTCTTC.

This clonotype has a handful of counts. This sequence joins TRBV24-1 and TRBJ1-1; D is unresolved. The germline V gene encodes CDR1 KGHDR and CDR2 SFDVKD. V gave up 2 bases and J gave up 2 bases, with 5 bases separating them. CDR3 size: 13 residues. The CDR3 sequence: CATSDSINTEAFF. The CDR3 nucleotides are TGTGCCACCAGTGATTCGATCAACACTGAAGCTTTCTTT.

In this sample, this clonotype turned up a few times. The chain uses TRBV5-6 and TRBJ1-5; D is possibly TRBD1 (6 bases). The germline CDR1 and CDR2 sequences are SGHDT and YYEEEE. Trimming stripped 0 bases from V and 7 bases from J, with 11 bases between. CDR3 length: 14 amino acids. This chain's CDR3 is CASSLGTVDQPQHF. In DNA, the CDR3 is TGTGCCAGCAGCTTGGGGACAGTCGACCAGCCCCAGCATTTT. The complete variable domain, with remaining parts taken from reference TRBV5-6 and TRBJ1-5, reads DAGVTQSPTHLIKTRGQQVTLRCSPKSGHDTVSWYQQALGQGPQFIFQYYEEEERQRGNFPDRFSGHQFPNYSSELNVNALLLGDSALYLCASSLGTVDQPQHFGDGTRLSIL.

In its sample, this clonotype was seen many times. The rearrangement uses TRBV5-1 and TRBJ1-2; D gene uncertain. V was clipped by 0 bases and J by 4 bases, with 7 bases between them. Per germline, CDR1 SGHRS and CDR2 YFSETQ. The CDR3 is made up of 13 amino acids. For the CDR3, the DNA is TGCGCCAGCAGCTTGGGGCCAAGCTATGGCTACACCTTC. The encoded protein is CASSLGPSYGYTF.

The CDR3 spells CASSPDRGVTEAFF. The CDR3 coding sequence is TGTGCCAGCAGTCCGGACAGGGGGGTCACTGAAGCTTTCTTT. V usage is TRBV27 and J usage is TRBJ1-1; 10 nucleotides align to TRBD1. Germline trimming cut 5 bases from V and 4 bases from J; bases unmatched to any gene: 4. The CDR3 is 14 residues long. Germline CDR1 is MNHEY and CDR2 is SMNVEV (reference sequence).